This T cell receptor (beta chain) was found in a study of blood T cell repertoires in COVID-19. This table comes from immunoSEQ multiplex PCR, and its TCRdb copy is limited to in-frame clones, with some not included. The data hold under 200,000 clones, with more than 65% observed a single time. Germline trimming cut 8 bases from V and 2 bases from J; bases unmatched to any gene: 11. This CDR3 is 17 amino acids long. Germline-derived CDR1 and CDR2 are ENHRY and SYGVKD. This clonotype was obtained from a woman aged 55-75 years with COVID-19, enrolled during active disease. V and J are TRBV10-3 and TRBJ1-3; the match to TRBD1 covers 11 bases. What was sequenced was peripheral blood. The CDR3 bases are TGTGCCATCGGACCCCGGGGACAGGGGGTTCCTGGAAACACCATATATTTT. Its translation is CAIGPRGQGVPGNTIYF.